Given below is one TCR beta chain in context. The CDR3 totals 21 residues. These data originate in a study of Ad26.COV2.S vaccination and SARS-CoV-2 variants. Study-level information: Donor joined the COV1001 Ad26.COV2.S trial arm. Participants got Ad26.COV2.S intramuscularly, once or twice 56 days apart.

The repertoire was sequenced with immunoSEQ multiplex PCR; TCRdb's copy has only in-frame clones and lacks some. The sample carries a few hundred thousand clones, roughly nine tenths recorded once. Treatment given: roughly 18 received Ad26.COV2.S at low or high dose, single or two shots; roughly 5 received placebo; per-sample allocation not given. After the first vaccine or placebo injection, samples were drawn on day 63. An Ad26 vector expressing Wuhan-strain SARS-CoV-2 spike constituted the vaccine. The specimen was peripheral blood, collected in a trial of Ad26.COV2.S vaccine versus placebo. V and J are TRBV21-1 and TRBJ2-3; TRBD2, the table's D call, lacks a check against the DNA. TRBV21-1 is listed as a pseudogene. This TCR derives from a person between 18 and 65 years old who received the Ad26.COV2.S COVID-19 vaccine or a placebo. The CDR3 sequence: CASSTTTPSSRREPSTDTQYF. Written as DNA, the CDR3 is TGTGCCAGCAGCACAACTACACCCTCTAGCCGGCGGGAGCCTAGCACAGATACGCAGTATTTT.